This note documents a single TCR beta chain sequence. The record originates from a study of control samples from healthy donors and cancer patients. The method was immunoSEQ multiplex PCR; TCRdb's version includes in-frame clones alone and lacks a portion of them. The table has roughly 70,000 clones, 94% seen once. CDR1 is WSHSY, CDR2 SAAADI, per germline. V shed 6 bases and J 3 bases; nucleotides not matched to a gene: 4. The CDR3 runs to 14 residues. The chain is built from TRBV10-2 and TRBJ1-5; 8 bases are a match to TRBD1. The clonotype was recovered from a woman under 40 in good health. Sequenced material: blood. CDR3 sequence reads: CASSLDRVNQPQHF. CDR3 coding DNA: TGCGCCAGCAGCTTGGACAGGGTCAATCAGCCCCAGCATTTT.